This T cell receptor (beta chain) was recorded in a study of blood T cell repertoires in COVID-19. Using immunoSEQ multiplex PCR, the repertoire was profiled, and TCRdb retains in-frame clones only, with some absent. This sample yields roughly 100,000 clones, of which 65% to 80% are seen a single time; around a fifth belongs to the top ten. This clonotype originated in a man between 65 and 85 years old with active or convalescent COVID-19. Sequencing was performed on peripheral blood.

In DNA form, the CDR3 reads TGCGCCAGCAGCTTGGGGGACAGGGGCAACTATGGCTACACCTTC. It yields the protein CASSLGDRGNYGYTF. This sequence joins TRBV5-1 and TRBJ1-2; 10 nucleotides align to TRBD1. Germline V gene data show CDR1 as SGHRS and CDR2 as YFSETQ. Trimming took 0 bases from V and 2 from J; bases not matched to a gene: 1. This CDR3 comprises 15 residues.